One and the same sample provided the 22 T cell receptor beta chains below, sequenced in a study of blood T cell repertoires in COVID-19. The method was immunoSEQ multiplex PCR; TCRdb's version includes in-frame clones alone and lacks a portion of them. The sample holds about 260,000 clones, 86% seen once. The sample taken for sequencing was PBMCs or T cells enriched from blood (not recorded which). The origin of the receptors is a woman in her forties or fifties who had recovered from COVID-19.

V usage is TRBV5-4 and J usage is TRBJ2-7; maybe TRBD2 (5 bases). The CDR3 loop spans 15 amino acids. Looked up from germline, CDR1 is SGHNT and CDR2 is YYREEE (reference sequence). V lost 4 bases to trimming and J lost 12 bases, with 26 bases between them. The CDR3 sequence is CASSAHVGEGQRWYF. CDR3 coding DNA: TGTGCCAGCAGCGCTCATGTGGGAGAGGGTCAGAGGTGGTACTTC.

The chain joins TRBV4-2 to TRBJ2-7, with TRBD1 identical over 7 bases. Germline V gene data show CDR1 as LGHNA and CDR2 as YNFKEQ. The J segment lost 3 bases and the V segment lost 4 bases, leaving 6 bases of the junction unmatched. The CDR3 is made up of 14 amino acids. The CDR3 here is CASSRDRTRYEQYF. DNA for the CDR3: TGTGCCAGCAGCCGGGACAGAACCCGCTACGAGCAGTACTTC.

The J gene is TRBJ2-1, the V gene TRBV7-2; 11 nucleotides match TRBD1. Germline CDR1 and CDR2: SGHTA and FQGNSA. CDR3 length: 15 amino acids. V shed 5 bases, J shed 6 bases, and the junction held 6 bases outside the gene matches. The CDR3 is CASSLGQGEVNEQFF. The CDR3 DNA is TGTGCCAGCAGCCTGGGACAGGGGGAAGTCAATGAGCAGTTCTTC.

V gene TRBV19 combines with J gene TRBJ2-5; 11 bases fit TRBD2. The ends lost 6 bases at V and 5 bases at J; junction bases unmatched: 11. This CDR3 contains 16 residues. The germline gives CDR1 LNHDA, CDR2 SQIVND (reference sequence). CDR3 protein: CASSKRLAGKGETQYF. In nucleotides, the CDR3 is TGTGCCAGTAGCAAACGACTAGCGGGGAAGGGGGAGACCCAGTACTTC. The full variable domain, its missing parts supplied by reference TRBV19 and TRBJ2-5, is DGGITQSPKYLFRKEGQNVTLSCEQNLNHDAMYWYRQDPGQGLRLIYYSQIVNDFQKGDIAEGYSVSREKKESFPLTVTSAQKNPTAFYLCASSKRLAGKGETQYFGPGTRLLVL.

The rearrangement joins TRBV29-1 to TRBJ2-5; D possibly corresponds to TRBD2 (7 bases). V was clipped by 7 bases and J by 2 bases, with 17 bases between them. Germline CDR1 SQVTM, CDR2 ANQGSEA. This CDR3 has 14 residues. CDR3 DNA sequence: TGCAGCGGAAGGAGGGGGGGATTTCAAGAGACCCAGTACTTC. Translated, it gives CSGRRGGFQETQYF. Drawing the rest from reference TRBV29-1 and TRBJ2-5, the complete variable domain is SAVISQKPSRDICQRGTSLTIQCQVDSQVTMMFWYRQQPGQSLTLIATANQGSEATYESGFVIDKFPISRPNLTFSTLTVSNMSPEDSSIYLCSGRRGGFQETQYFGPGTRLLVL.

The DNA for the CDR3 is TGTGCCATCAATCCAGGACACTTGAACACTGAAGCTTTCTTT. It codes for CAINPGHLNTEAFF. The J gene is TRBJ1-1, the V gene TRBV10-3, with D possibly being TRBD1 (5 bases). Germline loops: CDR1 ENHRY, CDR2 SYGVKD. Between the trimmed V and J ends, which lost 7 bases and 0 bases, there was a span of 12 bases. This CDR3 region has 14 residues.

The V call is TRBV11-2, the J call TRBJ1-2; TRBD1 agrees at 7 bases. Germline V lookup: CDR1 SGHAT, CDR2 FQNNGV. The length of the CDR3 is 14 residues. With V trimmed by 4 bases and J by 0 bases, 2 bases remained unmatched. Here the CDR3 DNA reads TGTGCCAGCAGCTCCGGACAGGCTAACTATGGCTACACCTTC. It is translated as CASSSGQANYGYTF.

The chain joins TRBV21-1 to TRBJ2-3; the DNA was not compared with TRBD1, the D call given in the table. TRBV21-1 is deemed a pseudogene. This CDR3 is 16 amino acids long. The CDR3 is CASTPGEQGKTDTQYF. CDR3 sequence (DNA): TGTGCCAGCACCCCGGGTGAGCAGGGGAAGACAGATACGCAGTATTTT.

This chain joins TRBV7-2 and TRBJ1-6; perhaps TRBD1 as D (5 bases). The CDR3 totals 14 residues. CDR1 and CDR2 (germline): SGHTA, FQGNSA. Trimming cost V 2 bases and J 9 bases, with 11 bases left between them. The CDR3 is CASSLWQGGSPLHF. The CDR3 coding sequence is TGTGCCAGCAGCTTATGGCAGGGAGGTTCACCCCTCCACTTT.

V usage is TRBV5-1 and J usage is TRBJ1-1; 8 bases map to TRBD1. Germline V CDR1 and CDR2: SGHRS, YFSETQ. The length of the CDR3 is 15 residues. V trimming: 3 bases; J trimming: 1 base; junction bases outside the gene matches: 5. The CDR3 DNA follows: TGCGCCAGCAGCTCATCCGGGACAGGGAACACTGAAGCTTTCTTT. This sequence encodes CASSSSGTGNTEAFF.

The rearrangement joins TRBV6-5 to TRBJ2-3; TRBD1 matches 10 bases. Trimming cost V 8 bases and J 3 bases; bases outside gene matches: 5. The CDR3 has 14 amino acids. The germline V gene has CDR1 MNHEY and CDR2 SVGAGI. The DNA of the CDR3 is TGTGCCAGCGGACAGGGGGGATGGACAGATACGCAGTATTTT. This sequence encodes CASGQGGWTDTQYF.

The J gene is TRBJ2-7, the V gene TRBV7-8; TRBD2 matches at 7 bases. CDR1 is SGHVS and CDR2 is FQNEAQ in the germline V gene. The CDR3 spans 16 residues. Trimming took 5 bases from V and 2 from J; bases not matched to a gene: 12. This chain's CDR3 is CASSPSRLADTYEQYF. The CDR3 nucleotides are TGTGCCAGCAGCCCAAGTCGGCTAGCGGACACCTACGAGCAGTACTTC.

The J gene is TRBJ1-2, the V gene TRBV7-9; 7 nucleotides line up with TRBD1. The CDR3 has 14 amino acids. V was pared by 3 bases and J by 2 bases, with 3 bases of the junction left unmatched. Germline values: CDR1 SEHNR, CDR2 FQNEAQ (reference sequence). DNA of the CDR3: TGTGCCAGCAGCTTCACGACAGGGAACTATGGCTACACCTTC. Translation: CASSFTTGNYGYTF.

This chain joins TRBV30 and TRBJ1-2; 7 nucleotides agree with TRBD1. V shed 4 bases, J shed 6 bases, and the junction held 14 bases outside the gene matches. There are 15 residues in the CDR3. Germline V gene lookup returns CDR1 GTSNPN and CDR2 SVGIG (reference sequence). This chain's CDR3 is CAWKSDRDWFDGYTF. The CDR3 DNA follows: TGTGCCTGGAAAAGTGACAGGGATTGGTTTGATGGCTACACCTTC.

The CDR3 protein is CASSLSAGGIYGYTF. Here the CDR3 DNA reads TGTGCCAGCAGCCTCTCGGCGGGAGGAATCTATGGCTACACCTTC. This chain uses TRBV6-2 or TRBV6-3 with TRBJ1-2, with D unclear. The CDR3 is 15 residues long. V was pared by 6 bases and J by 4 bases, with 18 bases between. Germline CDR1 is MNHEY and CDR2 is SVGEGT.

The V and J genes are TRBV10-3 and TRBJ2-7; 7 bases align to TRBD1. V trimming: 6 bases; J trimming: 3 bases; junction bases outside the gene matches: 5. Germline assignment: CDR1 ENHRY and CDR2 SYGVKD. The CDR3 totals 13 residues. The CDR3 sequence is CAISRDRDYEQYF. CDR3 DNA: TGTGCCATCAGCCGGGACAGAGACTACGAGCAGTACTTC.

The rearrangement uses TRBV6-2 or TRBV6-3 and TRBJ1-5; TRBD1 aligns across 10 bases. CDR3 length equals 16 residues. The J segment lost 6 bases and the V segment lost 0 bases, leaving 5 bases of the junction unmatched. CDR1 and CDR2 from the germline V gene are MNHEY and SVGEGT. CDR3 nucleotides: TGTGCCAGCAGTTACTCGACAGGGGGCGAAGTTCAGCCCCAGCATTTT. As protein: CASSYSTGGEVQPQHF.

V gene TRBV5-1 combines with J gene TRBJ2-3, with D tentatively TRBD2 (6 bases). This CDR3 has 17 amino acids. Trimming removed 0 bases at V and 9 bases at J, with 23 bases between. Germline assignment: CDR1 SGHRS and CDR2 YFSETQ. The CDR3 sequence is CASSLGDGKSPGGTQYF. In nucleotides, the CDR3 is TGCGCCAGCAGCTTGGGAGACGGGAAGTCCCCCGGAGGGACGCAGTATTTT.

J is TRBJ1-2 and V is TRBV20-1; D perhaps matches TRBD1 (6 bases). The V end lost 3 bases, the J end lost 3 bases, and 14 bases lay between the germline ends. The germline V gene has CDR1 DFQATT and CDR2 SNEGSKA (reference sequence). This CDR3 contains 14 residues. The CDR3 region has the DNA TGCAGTGCTAGTCAGGGGCGAGTTGACTATGGCTACACCTTC. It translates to CSASQGRVDYGYTF.

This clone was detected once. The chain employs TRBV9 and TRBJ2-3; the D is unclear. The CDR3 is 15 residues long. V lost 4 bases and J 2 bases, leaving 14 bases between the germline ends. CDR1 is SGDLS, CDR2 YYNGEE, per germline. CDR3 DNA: TGTGCCAGCAGCCAAGAAAACGGTTACACAGATACGCAGTATTTT. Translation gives CASSQENGYTDTQYF.

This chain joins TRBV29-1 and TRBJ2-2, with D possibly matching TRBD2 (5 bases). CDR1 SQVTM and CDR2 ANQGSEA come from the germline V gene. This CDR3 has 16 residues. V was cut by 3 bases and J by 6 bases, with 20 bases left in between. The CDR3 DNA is TGCAGCGTTGAGGTGGGCGGGTTCGGATTACCCGGGGAGCTGTTTTTT. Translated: CSVEVGGFGLPGELFF.

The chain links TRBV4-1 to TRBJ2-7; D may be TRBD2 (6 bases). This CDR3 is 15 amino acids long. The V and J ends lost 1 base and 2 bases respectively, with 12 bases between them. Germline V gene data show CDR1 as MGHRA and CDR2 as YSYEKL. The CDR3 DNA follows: TGCGCCAGCAGCCAAGTCGGGGGATCAACCTACGAGCAGTACTTC. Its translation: CASSQVGGSTYEQYF.